The 27 T cell receptor beta chains listed next were all sequenced from one sample in a study of memory B cells and T cells in multiple sclerosis. Antigens of these TCRs are unknown. Stimulus-free culture yielded autoproliferating CFSE-dim and non-proliferating CFSE-high T cells, each sequenced separately. Cultures began with about 45 million CFSE-labeled PBMCs, unstimulated for roughly 7 days, with replicate wells pooled. Assay: immunoSEQ multiplex PCR; the TCRdb copy retains only in-frame clones and omits some. The sample includes about 42,000 clones, over 75% seen only once; the top ten take around 1.1%. The sample was PBMCs from blood kept in culture. Source of these receptors: a human donor with multiple sclerosis.

The chain couples TRBV4-3 to TRBJ2-5; D call uncertain. TRBJ2-7 matches the DNA end more closely, so the J call is doubtful. The CDR3 contains 15 residues. Germline assignment: CDR1 LGHNA and CDR2 YSLEER. This CDR3 reads CASSQGPSSSYEQYF. The CDR3 DNA reads as TGCGCCAGCAGCCAAGGACCATCATCCTCCTACGAGCAGTACTTC.

The chain combines TRBV30 with TRBJ1-1; 8 nucleotides line up with TRBD1. This CDR3 spans 16 amino acids. Germline CDR1 is GTSNPN and CDR2 is SVGIG (reference sequence). Germline trimming cut 0 bases from V and 4 bases from J; bases unmatched to any gene: 10. CDR3 residues: CAWSVLRTGLSTEAFF. CDR3 bases: TGTGCCTGGAGTGTCCTCAGGACAGGGCTGAGCACTGAAGCTTTCTTT. The whole variable domain, filled in from reference TRBV30 and TRBJ1-1, reads SQTIHQWPATLVQPVGSPLSLECTVEGTSNPNLYWYRQAAGRGLQLLFYSVGIGQISSEVPQNLSASRPQDRQFILSSKKLLLSDSGFYLCAWSVLRTGLSTEAFFGQGTRLTVV.

The chain combines TRBV6-6 with TRBJ1-1; D uncertain. This CDR3 spans 13 amino acids. Germline lookup yields CDR1 MNHNY and CDR2 SVGAGI (reference sequence). Trimming took off 2 bases at V and 0 bases at J, with 4 bases between the two ends. The CDR3 protein is CASSYLMNTEAFF. Here the CDR3 DNA reads TGTGCCAGCAGTTACCTCATGAACACTGAAGCTTTCTTT.

This chain joins TRBV12-1 and TRBJ2-5. TRBV12-1 counts as a pseudogene. This CDR3 has 15 residues. CDR3 bases: TGTGCCAGCAGCTCGCCCGGTGGGGGTGAAGAGACCCAGTACTTC. It translates to CASSSPGGGEETQYF.

The chain couples TRBV4-1 to TRBJ1-1, with 9 bases matching TRBD1. The length of the CDR3 is 16 residues. Germline values: CDR1 MGHRA, CDR2 YSYEKL. With 1 base clipped from V and 2 bases from J, the junction kept 5 bases outside the gene matches. DNA of the CDR3: TGCGCCAGCAGCCAAGCGCCGGGACAGGGAAACACTGAAGCTTTCTTT. Translated, it gives CASSQAPGQGNTEAFF.

This clone was recorded once. This chain joins TRBV4-1 and TRBJ1-4; D possibly corresponds to TRBD1 (5 bases). There are 15 residues in the CDR3. CDR1 and CDR2 from the germline V gene are MGHRA and YSYEKL. Trimming left V 4 bases short and J 7 bases short, with 16 bases between. The CDR3 spells CASSPGGRGGEKLFF. CDR3 bases: TGCGCCAGCAGCCCGGGGGGGAGGGGTGGTGAAAAACTGTTTTTT.

The CDR3 region has the DNA TGCGCCAGCAGCGCCTACGACAGGGGGAGCTCTGGAAACACCATATATTTT. This encodes CASSAYDRGSSGNTIYF. This sequence joins TRBV5-1 and TRBJ1-3, with 9 bases aligning to TRBD1. CDR3 size: 17 residues. V was pared by 4 bases and J by 0 bases, with 8 bases of the junction left unmatched. The V gene's germline CDR1 is SGHRS and CDR2 YFSETQ.

This chain connects TRBV13 to TRBJ1-5, with D possibly being TRBD1 (6 bases). CDR1 is PRHDT and CDR2 is FYEKMQ in the germline V gene (reference sequence). The CDR3 is 13 amino acids. Trimming took 3 bases from V and 4 from J, leaving 7 bases between them. CDR3 loop: CASSFQGNQPQHF. CDR3 in DNA: TGTGCCAGCAGCTTTCAGGGGAATCAGCCCCAGCATTTT. The variable domain in full, with the rest retrieved from reference TRBV13 and TRBJ1-5, is AAGVIQSPRHLIKEKRETATLKCYPIPRHDTVYWYQQGPGQDPQFLISFYEKMQSDKGSIPDRFSAQQFSDYHSELNMSSLELGDSALYFCASSFQGNQPQHFGDGTRLSIL.

The genes are TRBV6-1 and TRBJ1-1; D remains ambiguous. The V gene's germline CDR1 is MNHNS and CDR2 SASEGT. The CDR3 has 13 residues. V gave up 3 bases and J gave up 2 bases, with 7 bases separating them. CDR3 residues: CASSDGPNTEAFF. The CDR3 nucleotides read TGTGCCAGCAGTGACGGCCCAAACACTGAAGCTTTCTTT.

The genes are TRBV5-1 and TRBJ1-1; weak D call: TRBD1 (5 bases). Trimming removed 0 bases at V and 3 bases at J, with 12 bases between. This CDR3 comprises 15 residues. Germline-derived CDR1 and CDR2 are SGHRS and YFSETQ. The CDR3 nucleotides are TGCGCCAGCAGCTTGGTGCCAGGGAGGGACACTGAAGCTTTCTTT. It yields the protein CASSLVPGRDTEAFF. The entire variable domain, with the rest obtained from reference TRBV5-1 and TRBJ1-1, is as follows: KAGVTQTPRYLIKTRGQQVTLSCSPISGHRSVSWYQQTPGQGLQFLFEYFSETQRNKGNFPGRFSGRQFSNSRSEMNVSTLELGDSALYLCASSLVPGRDTEAFFGQGTRLTVV.

This chain joins TRBV7-2 and TRBJ2-7; TRBD1 matches 7 bases. The CDR3 runs to 14 residues. Losses at the gene ends were 3 bases for V and 1 base for J; bases not matched to a gene: 3. Germline values: CDR1 SGHTA, CDR2 FQGNSA. The CDR3 protein is CASSFDRESYEQYF. CDR3 nucleotides: TGTGCCAGCAGCTTCGACAGGGAATCCTACGAGCAGTACTTC.

The chain uses TRBV29-1 and TRBJ2-7; TRBD1 matches at 11 bases. The CDR3 consists of 13 residues. CDR1 and CDR2 from the germline V gene are SQVTM and ANQGSEA. V lost 5 bases, J lost 2 bases, and 2 bases stayed unmatched. The DNA for the CDR3 is TGCAGCGTTAAGGACAGGGGGCCCTACGAGCAGTACTTC. This translates into CSVKDRGPYEQYF.

The J gene is TRBJ1-4, the V gene TRBV4-2, with 10 bases fitting TRBD1. V gave up 4 bases and J gave up 0 bases; unmatched junction bases: 5. The CDR3 extends over 17 amino acids. Germline assignment: CDR1 LGHNA and CDR2 YNFKEQ. The CDR3 loop reads CASSPGQGIATNEKLFF. DNA of the CDR3: TGTGCCAGCAGCCCGGGACAGGGGATAGCAACTAATGAAAAACTGTTTTTT.

This chain connects TRBV14 to TRBJ2-2, with D maybe TRBD1 (6 bases). Deletions cut 2 bases from V and 7 bases from J, with 11 bases between. Germline CDR1 reads SGHDN; CDR2 reads FVKESK. The CDR3 loop spans 14 amino acids. The CDR3 DNA reads as TGTGCCAGCAGCCAATACAGGGTCAACGGGGAGCTGTTTTTT. It is translated as CASSQYRVNGELFF.

The V and J genes are TRBV7-8 and TRBJ1-2; 7 bases agree with TRBD1. Per germline, CDR1 SGHVS and CDR2 FQNEAQ. J gave up 3 bases and V 7 bases, and 5 bases lay outside the gene matches. The CDR3 runs 13 residues. The CDR3 loop reads CASTLGQHYGYTF. The CDR3 DNA reads TGTGCCAGCACATTGGGACAGCACTATGGCTACACCTTC.

This chain joins TRBV15 and TRBJ2-7, with D tentatively TRBD2 (7 bases). CDR1 and CDR2 (germline): LNHNV, YYDKDF (reference sequence). The CDR3 spans 17 residues. V was clipped by 2 bases and J by 6 bases, with 23 bases between them. The CDR3: CATSRLAGGGHAGEQYF. The CDR3 bases are TGTGCCACCAGCAGATTAGCTGGGGGGGGGCACGCCGGCGAGCAGTACTTC.

The V call is TRBV5-5, the J call TRBJ1-6; possibly TRBD1 for D (5 bases). Trimming cost V 4 bases and J 0 bases, with 23 bases left between them. The CDR3 extends over 20 amino acids. Germline lookup yields CDR1 SGHKS and CDR2 YYEKEE (reference sequence). Written as DNA, the CDR3 is TGTGCCAGCAGCACGGACGGGACGGTTTCATACAGCTCCTATAATTCACCCCTCCACTTT. Translated, it gives CASSTDGTVSYSSYNSPLHF.

The CDR3 spells CASRPDRGSTFF. In DNA, the CDR3 is TGTGCCAGCAGACCGGACAGGGGGTCAACTTTCTTT. The rearrangement uses TRBV6-5 and TRBJ1-1, with 10 nucleotides matching TRBD1. V dropped 6 bases and J dropped 12; count of bases not matched to a gene: 7. The germline V gene has CDR1 MNHEY and CDR2 SVGAGI. The length of the CDR3 is 12 residues.

This clone was observed a few times. Written as DNA, the CDR3 is TGCGCCAGCAGCTCGACCGGGACAGGGGGTGAGACCCAGTACTTC. This gives the protein CASSSTGTGGETQYF. The chain carries TRBV5-1 and TRBJ2-5; 11 nucleotides agree with TRBD1. The length of the CDR3 is 15 residues. CDR1 and CDR2 (germline): SGHRS, YFSETQ. V was pared by 3 bases and J by 5 bases, with 6 bases of the junction left unmatched. Complete variable domain (other parts from reference TRBV5-1 and TRBJ2-5): KAGVTQTPRYLIKTRGQQVTLSCSPISGHRSVSWYQQTPGQGLQFLFEYFSETQRNKGNFPGRFSGRQFSNSRSEMNVSTLELGDSALYLCASSSTGTGGETQYFGPGTRLLVL.

A note on this clone: One end of the junction varies from germline; a read error may be responsible. The chain employs TRBV7-2 and TRBJ2-7; 10 bases agree with TRBD1. This CDR3 region has 15 residues. CDR1 SGHTA and CDR2 FQGNSA come from the germline V gene. Written as DNA, the CDR3 is TGTGCCAGCAGTTTAGGGACAGGGGCCTTCTCCGAGCAGTACTTC. This sequence encodes CASSLGTGAFSEQYF.

The chain joins TRBV7-8 to TRBJ2-5; 10 nucleotides agree with TRBD2. Germline values: CDR1 SGHVS, CDR2 FQNEAQ. Germline trimming cut 2 bases from V and 2 bases from J; bases unmatched to any gene: 8. The CDR3 runs to 17 residues. The CDR3 protein is CASSLPIAGGGQETQYF. The CDR3 region has the DNA TGTGCCAGCAGCTTACCTATAGCGGGGGGAGGGCAAGAGACCCAGTACTTC.

The chain couples TRBV9 to TRBJ1-1; unclear D gene. The CDR3 runs to 14 residues. CDR1 and CDR2 (germline): SGDLS, YYNGEE. Trimming shortened V by 3 bases and J by 0 bases, and 9 bases separated the two germline ends. Here the CDR3 DNA reads TGTGCCAGCAGCGCAAGGAGAGTGAACACTGAAGCTTTCTTT. Translation gives CASSARRVNTEAFF. Full variable domain (rest looked up from reference TRBV9 and TRBJ1-1): DSGVTQTPKHLITATGQRVTLRCSPRSGDLSVYWYQQSLDQGLQFLIQYYNGEERAKGNILERFSAQQFPDLHSELNLSSLELGDSALYFCASSARRVNTEAFFGQGTRLTVV.

The V call is TRBV2, the J call TRBJ2-7, with D perhaps being TRBD1 or TRBD2 (5 bases each). From germline, CDR1 is SNHLY and CDR2 FYNNEI. The CDR3 spans 14 residues. Trimming shortened V by 6 bases and J by 6 bases, and 18 bases separated the two germline ends. CDR3 DNA sequence: TGTGCCAGCAGGGGTGGGGACGCTGGATCCGAGCAGTACTTC. Amino acid sequence: CASRGGDAGSEQYF.

CDR3 region: CASSPTGALAGETQYF. The DNA for the CDR3 is TGTGCCAGCAGCCCTACAGGAGCTCTAGCAGGGGAGACCCAGTACTTC. This sequence joins TRBV14 and TRBJ2-5, with D tentatively TRBD1 or TRBD2 (5 bases each). The CDR3 contains 16 residues. V was trimmed by 4 bases and J by 5 bases, leaving 20 bases between them. CDR1 SGHDN and CDR2 FVKESK come from the germline V gene.

The J gene is TRBJ2-3, the V gene TRBV11-3; TRBD2 is a possible D gene (6 bases). V lost 0 bases and J 4 bases, leaving 11 bases between the germline ends. This CDR3 is built from 15 residues. Per the germline V gene, CDR1 is SGHNT and CDR2 is YENEEA. The CDR3 region is CASSLDGGLADTQYF. DNA for the CDR3: TGTGCCAGCAGCTTAGATGGAGGGCTGGCAGATACGCAGTATTTT.

This clone showed up just once. The CDR3 DNA follows: TGTGCCAGCAGCCCAACAGGGGGCCGCTACAATGAGCAGTTCTTC. Translated: CASSPTGGRYNEQFF. The chain couples TRBV7-2 to TRBJ2-1; 9 bases line up with TRBD1. The CDR3 sequence is 15 residues long. J was trimmed by 3 bases and V by 5 bases; bases with no gene match: 5. The V gene's germline CDR1 is SGHTA and CDR2 FQGNSA.

The chain couples TRBV9 to TRBJ1-3; tentatively, D is TRBD1 (5 bases). CDR3 length equals 16 residues. V was pared by 4 bases and J by 4 bases, with 18 bases between. In germline, CDR1 is SGDLS, CDR2 YYNGEE. The CDR3 region is CASSPGVGARGNTIYF. CDR3 nucleotide sequence: TGTGCCAGCAGCCCCGGCGTTGGGGCGCGGGGAAACACCATATATTTT. Using reference TRBV9 and TRBJ1-3 for the parts outside the CDR3, the full variable domain is DSGVTQTPKHLITATGQRVTLRCSPRSGDLSVYWYQQSLDQGLQFLIQYYNGEERAKGNILERFSAQQFPDLHSELNLSSLELGDSALYFCASSPGVGARGNTIYFGEGSWLTVV.